This T cell receptor beta chain was profiled in a study of blood T cell repertoires in COVID-19. For the study at large: PBMCs, B-cell-depleted T cells, or T cells provided the cDNA or gDNA that made up the material.

Here immunoSEQ multiplex PCR was the method, and the copy in TCRdb shows in-frame clones only, minus some. The sample carries 400,000 or so clones, more than 80% recorded once. The CDR3 totals 18 residues. The germline CDR1 and CDR2 sequences are KGHSH and LQKENI. After removal of 3 bases from V and 3 bases from J, the junction contained 6 bases not matched to a gene. Participants were aged 18 to 89 years from around 25 US areas. Sequencing used PBMCs or T cells enriched from blood (not recorded which). This sequence joins TRBV18 and TRBJ2-2, with 14 bases fitting TRBD2. The clonotype originates from a man aged 25 to 45 who had recovered from COVID-19. CDR3 sequence reads: CASSPGTSGSFDTGELFF. CDR3 bases: TGTGCCAGCTCACCCGGGACTAGCGGGAGCTTCGACACCGGGGAGCTGTTTTTT.